The T cell receptor (beta chain) described here comes from a study of yellow fever vaccine responses in identical twins. The V end lost 4 bases, the J end lost 8 bases, and 16 bases lay between the germline ends. The germline V gene has CDR1 LNHNV and CDR2 YYDKDF (reference sequence). The CDR3 is 14 residues long. TCRdb re-derived calls from the RT-PCR reads in MiXCR, one entry per CDR3 protein. The table has roughly 18,000 distinct CDR3 sequences, less than 75% seen once. As regards this clonotype: What it binds is unknown.

Whole-study findings and limits: Twins reportedly showed a vaccine T cell response that seemed partly convergent and partly personalized.

This receptor was obtained from a woman between 18 and 30 years old who received the yellow fever vaccine. Material: T cells from blood (PBMCs), unsorted or a sorted subset (not recorded which), obtained before or after yellow fever vaccination (not recorded which). The chain links TRBV15 to TRBJ2-3; D is perhaps TRBD1 (5 bases). The CDR3 here is CATSNPGQSVTQYF. For the CDR3, the DNA is TGTGCCACCAGCAACCCCGGACAAAGTGTTACGCAGTATTTT.